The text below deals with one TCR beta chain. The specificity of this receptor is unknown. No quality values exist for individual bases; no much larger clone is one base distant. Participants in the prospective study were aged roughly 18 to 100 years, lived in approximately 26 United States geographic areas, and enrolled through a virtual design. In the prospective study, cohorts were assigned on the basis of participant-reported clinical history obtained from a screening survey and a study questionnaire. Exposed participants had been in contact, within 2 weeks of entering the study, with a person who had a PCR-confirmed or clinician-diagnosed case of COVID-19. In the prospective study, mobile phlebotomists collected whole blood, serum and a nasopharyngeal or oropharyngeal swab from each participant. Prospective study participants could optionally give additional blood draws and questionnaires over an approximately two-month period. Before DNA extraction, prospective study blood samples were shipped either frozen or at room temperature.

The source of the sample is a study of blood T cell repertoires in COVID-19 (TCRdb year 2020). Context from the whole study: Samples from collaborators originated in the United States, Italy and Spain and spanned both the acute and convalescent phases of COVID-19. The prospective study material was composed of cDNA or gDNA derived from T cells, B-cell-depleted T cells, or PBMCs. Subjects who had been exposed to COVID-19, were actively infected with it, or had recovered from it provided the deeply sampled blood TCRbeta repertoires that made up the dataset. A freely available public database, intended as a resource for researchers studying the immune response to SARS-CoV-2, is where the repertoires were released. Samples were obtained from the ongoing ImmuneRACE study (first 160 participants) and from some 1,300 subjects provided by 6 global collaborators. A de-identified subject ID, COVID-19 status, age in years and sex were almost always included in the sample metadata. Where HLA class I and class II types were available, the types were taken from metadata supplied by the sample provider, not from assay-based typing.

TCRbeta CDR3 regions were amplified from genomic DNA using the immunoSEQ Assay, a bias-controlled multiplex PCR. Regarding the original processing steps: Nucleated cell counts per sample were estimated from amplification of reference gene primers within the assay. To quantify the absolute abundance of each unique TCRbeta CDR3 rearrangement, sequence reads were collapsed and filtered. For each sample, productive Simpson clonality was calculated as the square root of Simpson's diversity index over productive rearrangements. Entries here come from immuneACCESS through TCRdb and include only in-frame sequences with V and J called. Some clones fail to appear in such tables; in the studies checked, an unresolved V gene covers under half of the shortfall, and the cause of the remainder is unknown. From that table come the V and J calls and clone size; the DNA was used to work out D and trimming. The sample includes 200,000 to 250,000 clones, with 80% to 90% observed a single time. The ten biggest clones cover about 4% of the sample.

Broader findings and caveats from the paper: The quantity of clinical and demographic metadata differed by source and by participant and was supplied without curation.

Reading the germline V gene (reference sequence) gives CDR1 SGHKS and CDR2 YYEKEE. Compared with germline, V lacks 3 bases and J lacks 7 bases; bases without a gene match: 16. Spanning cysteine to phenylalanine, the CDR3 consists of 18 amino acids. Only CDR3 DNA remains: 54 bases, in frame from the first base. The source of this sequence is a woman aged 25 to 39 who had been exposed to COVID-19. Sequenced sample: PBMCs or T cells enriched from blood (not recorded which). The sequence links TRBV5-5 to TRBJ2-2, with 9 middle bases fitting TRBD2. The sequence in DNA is TGTGCCAGCAGCTCGAGTCGGGTAGCGGGAGTTTATAGCGGGGAGCTGTTTTTT. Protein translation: CASSSSRVAGVYSGELFF.